These 27 T cell receptor beta chains originate from one sample sequenced in a study of naive CD8 T cells in extremely preterm neonates. The table came from immunoSEQ multiplex PCR; TCRdb's copy has only in-frame clones and leaves some out. The sample has about 5,500 clones, about 97% seen once. Sequenced sample: naive CD8+ T cells from blood. Receptors originate from a human donor in good health.

This rearrangement joins TRBV4-3 to TRBJ2-1; D perhaps matches TRBD1 (6 bases). The V gene lost 4 bases and the J gene lost 6 bases, with 10 bases spanning the gap. CDR1 is LGHNA and CDR2 is YSLEER in the germline V gene. CDR3 length: 13 residues. The DNA for the CDR3 is TGCGCCAGCAGCCGTGGCAGGGGCAATGAGCAGTTCTTC. Its translation: CASSRGRGNEQFF.

This chain joins TRBV7-2 and TRBJ2-3, with 7 bases aligning to TRBD2. The CDR3 runs 15 residues. CDR1 and CDR2 from the germline V gene are SGHTA and FQGNSA. V gave up 2 bases and J gave up 4 bases; unmatched junction bases: 6. The CDR3 DNA reads TGTGCCAGCAGCTTACCCGTGGGACTATCAGATACGCAGTATTTT. It encodes CASSLPVGLSDTQYF. The complete variable domain, with remaining parts taken from reference TRBV7-2 and TRBJ2-3, reads GAGVSQSPSNKVTEKGKDVELRCDPISGHTALYWYRQSLGQGLEFLIYFQGNSAPDKSGLPSDRFSAERTGGSVSTLTIQRTQQEDSAVYLCASSLPVGLSDTQYFGPGTRLTVL.

The gene calls are TRBV28 and TRBJ2-7; 7 nucleotides match TRBD1. Germline-derived CDR1 and CDR2 are MDHEN and SYDVKM. Trimming took 7 bases from V and 0 from J; bases not matched to a gene: 15. The length of the CDR3 is 17 residues. The CDR3 nucleotides are TGTGCCAGCACTAACCGGGACAGAATGAGGAGCTCCTACGAGCAGTACTTC. This codes for CASTNRDRMRSSYEQYF.

This rearrangement joins TRBV7-8 to TRBJ1-2, with D tentatively TRBD1 (5 bases). The V end was cut by 1 base, the J end by 3 bases, with 9 bases between. This CDR3 is built from 14 residues. The germline gives CDR1 SGHVS, CDR2 FQNEAQ. The DNA for the CDR3 is TGTGCCAGCAGCTTAGTCCCAGGGCACTATGGCTACACCTTC. It yields the protein CASSLVPGHYGYTF.

The chain combines TRBV28 with TRBJ1-5, with a weak D call TRBD1 (5 bases). Germline V gene lookup returns CDR1 MDHEN and CDR2 SYDVKM. Trimming removed 3 bases at V and 6 bases at J, with 15 bases between. The CDR3 spans 15 residues. DNA of the CDR3: TGTGCCAGCAGTTTTTCGGGGGAGTCTTCTCAGCCCCAGCATTTT. It encodes CASSFSGESSQPQHF.

The chain uses TRBV27 and TRBJ2-3; D possibly corresponds to TRBD2 (5 bases). The V gene lost 4 bases and the J gene lost 6 bases, with 11 bases spanning the gap. Germline V gene lookup returns CDR1 MNHEY and CDR2 SMNVEV (reference sequence). The CDR3 is 13 amino acids. CDR3 sequence (DNA): TGTGCCAGCAGTTCCTTACTAGAGGATACGCAGTATTTT. Its protein product is CASSSLLEDTQYF.

CDR3 protein: CASSLGGQDTQYF. CDR3 coding DNA: TGTGCCAGCAGTTTAGGGGGCCAAGATACGCAGTATTTT. The rearrangement links TRBV27 to TRBJ2-3; a weak D match, TRBD1 (6 bases). Germline V CDR1 and CDR2: MNHEY, SMNVEV (reference sequence). The CDR3 loop spans 13 amino acids. V was trimmed by 2 bases and J by 5 bases, leaving 8 bases between them.

The J gene is TRBJ2-5, the V gene TRBV9, with TRBD2 matching over 7 bases. Germline lookup yields CDR1 SGDLS and CDR2 YYNGEE. This CDR3 is built from 14 residues. V was pared by 0 bases and J by 2 bases, with 1 base of the junction left unmatched. The CDR3: CASSVGSGQETQYF. The CDR3 nucleotides are TGTGCCAGCAGCGTAGGTAGCGGGCAAGAGACCCAGTACTTC.

This chain uses TRBV19 with TRBJ2-1, with TRBD1 matching 11 bases. V lost 8 bases, J lost 6 bases, and 6 bases stayed unmatched. Germline CDR1 is LNHDA and CDR2 is SQIVND (reference sequence). This CDR3 has 14 residues. CDR3 nucleotides: TGTGCCAGTTCTGGGACAGGGGGTATCAATGAGCAGTTCTTC. It specifies CASSGTGGINEQFF. Full variable domain (outside the CDR3, taken from reference TRBV19 and TRBJ2-1): DGGITQSPKYLFRKEGQNVTLSCEQNLNHDAMYWYRQDPGQGLRLIYYSQIVNDFQKGDIAEGYSVSREKKESFPLTVTSAQKNPTAFYLCASSGTGGINEQFFGPGTRLTVL.

This clone was counted a single time. The genes are TRBV6-5 and TRBJ1-1; weak D call: TRBD1 (6 bases). Trimming pared 0 bases from V and 8 bases from J, leaving 16 bases between. The length of the CDR3 is 15 residues. Germline V gene data show CDR1 as MNHEY and CDR2 as SVGAGI. CDR3 amino acids: CASSYSMVGQLEAFF. CDR3 bases: TGTGCCAGCAGTTACTCGATGGTCGGACAGTTGGAAGCTTTCTTT.

The rearrangement joins TRBV4-2 to TRBJ1-2; weak D call: TRBD1 (5 bases). The CDR3 runs to 13 residues. V was shortened by 1 base and J by 8 bases, with 11 bases between the two germline ends. CDR1 is LGHNA, CDR2 YNFKEQ, per germline. The DNA of the CDR3 is TGTGCCAGCAGCCAAGGCCCGGGGGAGGGCTACACCTTC. It translates to CASSQGPGEGYTF.

This clone was detected only once. The rearrangement joins TRBV19 to TRBJ2-1, with D possibly matching TRBD2 (6 bases). V was shortened by 6 bases and J by 4 bases, with 16 bases between the two germline ends. Germline V lookup: CDR1 LNHDA, CDR2 SQIVND (reference sequence). The CDR3 is 15 residues long. The CDR3 bases are TGTGCCAGTAGCGCGAGCGCGGGGAGTTACAATGAGCAGTTCTTC. Translated, it gives CASSASAGSYNEQFF.

The chain has TRBV6-6 and TRBJ1-2; 8 bases line up with TRBD1. Germline CDR1 is MNHNY and CDR2 is SVGAGI (reference sequence). CDR3 length: 14 residues. Losses at the gene ends were 7 bases for V and 3 bases for J; bases not matched to a gene: 7. The CDR3 spells CASTQGADHYGYTF. The DNA of the CDR3 is TGTGCCAGCACCCAGGGGGCGGACCACTATGGCTACACCTTC.

Points on this clone: Other DNA sequences in the sample encode the same CDR3. This sequence joins TRBV2 and TRBJ1-1; possibly TRBD1 for D (5 bases). The germline V gene has CDR1 SNHLY and CDR2 FYNNEI. Deletions cut 3 bases from V and 5 bases from J, with 25 bases between. The CDR3 is made up of 18 amino acids. The CDR3 region is CASSDWGGEGRGITEAFF. The CDR3 DNA reads TGTGCCAGCAGTGATTGGGGTGGGGAGGGGCGGGGAATAACTGAAGCTTTCTTT. The complete variable domain, with remaining parts taken from reference TRBV2 and TRBJ1-1, reads EPEVTQTPSHQVTQMGQEVILRCVPISNHLYFYWYRQILGQKVEFLVSFYNNEISEKSEIFDDQFSVERPDGSNFTLKIRSTKLEDSAMYFCASSDWGGEGRGITEAFFGQGTRLTVV.

The chain recombines TRBV11-2 with TRBJ2-3, with TRBD2 identical over 8 bases. Germline loops: CDR1 SGHAT, CDR2 FQNNGV. CDR3 length: 16 residues. Trimming took 1 base from V and 4 from J; bases not matched to a gene: 7. This CDR3 is CASSLVVAGGADTQYF. DNA of the CDR3: TGTGCCAGCAGCTTAGTCGTCGCGGGGGGCGCAGATACGCAGTATTTT.

This clone has just one count. The chain employs TRBV28 and TRBJ2-7, with 10 bases identical to TRBD1. This CDR3 is 15 amino acids long. Germline assignment: CDR1 MDHEN and CDR2 SYDVKM. V shed 6 bases and J 6 bases; nucleotides not matched to a gene: 11. The CDR3: CASRGGQGLWSEQYV. The CDR3 DNA follows: TGTGCCAGCAGGGGGGGACAGGGGTTATGGTCCGAGCAGTACGTC.

The chain couples TRBV9 to TRBJ2-1, with D possibly being TRBD1 (5 bases). Deletions cut 3 bases from V and 0 bases from J, with 10 bases between. The germline CDR1 and CDR2 sequences are SGDLS and YYNGEE. This CDR3 contains 15 residues. The CDR3 protein is CASSEDSSSYNEQFF. The CDR3, as DNA: TGTGCCAGCAGCGAAGACAGTAGCTCCTACAATGAGCAGTTCTTC.

J is TRBJ1-1 and V is TRBV4-1, with D possibly being TRBD1 (6 bases). This CDR3 contains 15 residues. Trimming shortened V by 3 bases and J by 0 bases, and 11 bases separated the two germline ends. The V gene's germline CDR1 is MGHRA and CDR2 YSYEKL. The CDR3 nucleotides are TGCGCCAGCAGCCAGAAACAGGGCATGAACACTGAAGCTTTCTTT. It codes for CASSQKQGMNTEAFF.

The V gene is TRBV19, the J gene TRBJ2-1, with D perhaps TRBD1 (5 bases). Trimming stripped 3 bases from V and 7 bases from J, with 13 bases between. Germline lookup yields CDR1 LNHDA and CDR2 SQIVND (reference sequence). The length of the CDR3 is 14 residues. The CDR3 loop is CASSISAGYNEQFF. The CDR3 DNA follows: TGTGCCAGTAGTATTTCGGCAGGGTATAATGAGCAGTTCTTC.

There are a few counts of this clone. The V gene is TRBV19, the J gene TRBJ2-1; 10 bases map to TRBD1. J lost 4 bases, V lost 5 bases, and 2 bases had no gene match. Germline CDR1 and CDR2: LNHDA and SQIVND (reference sequence). The CDR3 sequence is 14 residues long. For the CDR3, the DNA is TGTGCCAGTAGTTTGGGACAGGGGTACAATGAGCAGTTCTTC. Amino acids: CASSLGQGYNEQFF.

This chain joins TRBV11-3 and TRBJ2-1, with a tentative D call TRBD2 (7 bases). The CDR3 consists of 15 residues. Germline V lookup: CDR1 SGHNT, CDR2 YENEEA. V lost 1 base and J 2 bases, leaving 9 bases between the germline ends. CDR3: CASSLGGGAYNEQFF. For the CDR3, the DNA is TGTGCCAGCAGCTTAGGAGGGGGGGCCTACAATGAGCAGTTCTTC.

This sequence joins TRBV7-8 and TRBJ1-2; D might be TRBD1 (6 bases). The germline gives CDR1 SGHVS, CDR2 FQNEAQ. The CDR3 spans 14 residues. V lost 5 bases and J 7 bases, leaving 17 bases between the germline ends. CDR3 amino acids: CASSAVRTAGGYTF. The CDR3, as DNA: TGTGCCAGCAGCGCCGTAAGGACAGCCGGTGGCTACACCTTC.

This clone came up once. The gene calls are TRBV6-1 and TRBJ2-5, with a weak D call TRBD2 (6 bases). This CDR3 has 16 amino acids. The germline V and J ends were trimmed by 2 bases and 2 bases, with 15 bases remaining between them. Per germline, CDR1 MNHNS and CDR2 SASEGT. The CDR3 loop is CASSESAGWQQETQYF. The CDR3 DNA reads TGTGCCAGCAGTGAATCCGCGGGGTGGCAGCAAGAGACCCAGTACTTC.

This rearrangement joins TRBV5-4 to TRBJ1-2; possibly TRBD1 for D (5 bases). There are 16 residues in the CDR3. Trimming removed 0 bases at V and 0 bases at J, with 12 bases between. CDR1 is SGHNT and CDR2 is YYREEE in the germline V gene (reference sequence). The CDR3 DNA sequence: TGTGCCAGCAGCTTGGGACCGACAGCAGCTAACTATGGCTACACCTTC. The encoded protein is CASSLGPTAANYGYTF.

V and J are TRBV7-2 and TRBJ1-2; D is perhaps TRBD1 (5 bases). The CDR3 extends over 18 amino acids. Trimming stripped 1 base from V and 5 bases from J, with 23 bases between. CDR1 is SGHTA and CDR2 is FQGNSA in the germline V gene. CDR3 nucleotide sequence: TGTGCCAGCAGCTTAGTGGTACTCGAATATTCACAGGTTTATGGCTACACCTTC. The encoded protein is CASSLVVLEYSQVYGYTF. Complete variable domain (other parts from reference TRBV7-2 and TRBJ1-2): GAGVSQSPSNKVTEKGKDVELRCDPISGHTALYWYRQSLGQGLEFLIYFQGNSAPDKSGLPSDRFSAERTGGSVSTLTIQRTQQEDSAVYLCASSLVVLEYSQVYGYTFGSGTRLTVV.

This chain links TRBV6-4 with TRBJ1-1; possibly TRBD1 for D (5 bases). This CDR3 region has 15 residues. Trimming took off 3 bases at V and 1 base at J, with 12 bases between the two ends. From germline, CDR1 is MRHNA and CDR2 SNTAGT. CDR3 DNA: TGTGCCAGCAGTGAAAATGACAGACCGAACACTGAAGCTTTCTTT. Translated: CASSENDRPNTEAFF.

This sequence joins TRBV6-6 and TRBJ2-5, with 7 bases matching TRBD1. V was clipped by 6 bases and J by 5 bases; unmatched bases: 9. CDR1 MNHNY and CDR2 SVGAGI come from the germline V gene (reference sequence). The CDR3 is 14 amino acids. In DNA form, the CDR3 reads TGTGCCAGCAGCCACACAGGGGTTGGGGAGACCCAGTACTTC. Its protein product is CASSHTGVGETQYF.